Included here is one T cell receptor (beta chain) sequence, with context. This CDR3 is built from 13 residues. Per the germline V gene, CDR1 is LGHNA and CDR2 is YSLEER. The V end was cut by 2 bases, the J end by 5 bases, with 9 bases between. The data derive from a study of blood T cell repertoires in COVID-19. About the research overall: T cells, B-cell-depleted T cells, or PBMCs supplied cDNA or gDNA.

Generated by immunoSEQ multiplex PCR, the TCRdb table keeps only in-frame clones and is missing some. This sample has under 250,000 clones; approximately 88% occur once, and the top ten carry over 3%. The material sequenced was PBMCs or T cells enriched from blood (not recorded which). The sequence was obtained from a woman between 35 and 50 years old who had been exposed to COVID-19. The chain couples TRBV4-3 to TRBJ1-2; D is uncertain. CDR3 loop: CASSQRSGYGYTF. The CDR3 coding sequence is TGCGCCAGCAGCCAAAGGTCCGGGTATGGCTACACCTTC.